Following are 25 T cell receptor beta chains from one sample sequenced in a study of blood T cells in healthy people across ages. For the second PCR, which ran for about 6 to 12 cycles, a sample-barcoded 5' primer and a J-beta primer mix were used. TCRdb re-analysed the 5' RACE reads in MiXCR, keeping a single row per CDR3 protein. This sample has around 1,000,000 distinct CDR3 sequences; less than 25% occur once, and the top ten carry around 0.75%. Another study also made use of these data, one on T cells of mothers and their children.

The sample comprised blood. The receptors originated from a girl aged 2-10 years in good health.

The chain employs TRBV9 and TRBJ2-7, with 8 bases that match TRBD1. Germline-derived CDR1 and CDR2 are SGDLS and YYNGEE. The J segment lost 3 bases and the V segment lost 8 bases, leaving 7 bases of the junction unmatched. The CDR3 runs to 13 residues. The CDR3, as DNA: TGTGCCAGAACAAGAGACAGGGGCTACGAGCAGTACTTC. This translates into CARTRDRGYEQYF.

This clonotype was seen a few times. V is TRBV29-1 and J is TRBJ2-3; D not resolved. V was pared by 7 bases and J by 1 base, with 12 bases between. The CDR3 consists of 13 residues. Germline CDR1 and CDR2: SQVTM and ANQGSEA. The CDR3 DNA sequence: TGCAGCGGTGTACTATGGGGCACAGATACGCAGTATTTT. Residues: CSGVLWGTDTQYF.

The V gene is TRBV4-1, the J gene TRBJ2-5; D unclear. From germline, CDR1 is MGHRA and CDR2 YSYEKL. V shed 4 bases and J shed 4 bases, with 22 bases lying between them. The CDR3 consists of 17 residues. The CDR3 reads CASSRYGFSPSRETQYF. The CDR3 DNA reads as TGCGCCAGCAGCCGTTATGGATTCTCCCCTTCTAGAGAGACCCAGTACTTC.

The chain uses TRBV4-3 and TRBJ2-7, with 12 bases aligning to TRBD1. Germline trimming cut 0 bases from V and 4 bases from J; bases unmatched to any gene: 7. Germline V lookup: CDR1 LGHNA, CDR2 YSLEER. CDR3 length equals 17 residues. The CDR3 spells CASSQEWGTGGFYEQYF. CDR3 in DNA: TGCGCCAGCAGCCAAGAATGGGGGACAGGGGGCTTTTACGAGCAGTACTTC.

DNA for the CDR3: TGCAGTGCTAGAGTTGGGGCCAGCTCCTACAATGAGCAGTTCTTC. Its translation: CSARVGASSYNEQFF. This rearrangement joins TRBV20-1 to TRBJ2-1; TRBD1 might be the D (5 bases). The CDR3 covers 15 residues. Per the germline V gene, CDR1 is DFQATT and CDR2 is SNEGSKA (reference sequence). V was trimmed by 1 base and J by 0 bases, leaving 10 bases between them.

A single count supports this clonotype. This CDR3 is CSVMDRGDTEAFF. CDR3 in DNA: TGCAGCGTCATGGACAGGGGGGACACTGAAGCTTTCTTT. The chain employs TRBV29-1 and TRBJ1-1, with 10 bases aligning to TRBD1. Germline loops: CDR1 SQVTM, CDR2 ANQGSEA. The CDR3 has 13 amino acids. The V and J ends lost 6 bases and 3 bases, in that order; junction bases with no gene match: 4.

This clonotype was observed a handful of times. The V gene is TRBV29-1, the J gene TRBJ2-7; tentatively, D is TRBD1 (7 bases). The CDR3 spans 13 residues. Germline values: CDR1 SQVTM, CDR2 ANQGSEA. Trimming pared 7 bases from V and 2 bases from J, leaving 15 bases between. The CDR3 DNA is TGCAGCGCTGACACAGGGGAGGCCTACGAGCAGTACTTC. It codes for CSADTGEAYEQYF.

This clonotype occurred many times. The V call is TRBV7-9, the J call TRBJ1-2; the match to TRBD1 covers 8 bases. The germline V gene has CDR1 SEHNR and CDR2 FQNEAQ (reference sequence). The CDR3 spans 12 residues. J gave up 6 bases and V 5 bases, and 2 bases lay outside the gene matches. CDR3 amino acids: CASSPTGDGYTF. The CDR3 DNA is TGTGCCAGCAGCCCGACAGGGGATGGCTACACCTTC. Filled out from reference TRBV7-9 and TRBJ1-2, the complete variable domain reads DTGVSQNPRHKITKRGQNVTFRCDPISEHNRLYWYRQTLGQGPEFLTYFQNEAQLEKSRLLSDRFSAERPKGSFSTLEIQRTEQGDSAMYLCASSPTGDGYTFGSGTRLTVV.

V usage is TRBV7-9 and J usage is TRBJ1-4; weak D call: TRBD1 (6 bases). Between the trimmed V and J ends, which lost 5 bases and 4 bases, there was a span of 14 bases. The CDR3 totals 15 residues. The germline V gene encodes CDR1 SEHNR and CDR2 FQNEAQ (reference sequence). The CDR3, as DNA: TGTGCCAGCAGCCAGGGCGGACAGCGTAATGAAAAACTGTTTTTT. It specifies CASSQGGQRNEKLFF.

The chain carries TRBV12-3 or TRBV12-4 and TRBJ2-7; 7 bases align to TRBD1. The V segment lost 1 base and the J segment 6 bases; nucleotides outside the gene matches: 9. The CDR3 totals 15 residues. The CDR3 DNA reads TGTGCCAGCAGTTTAGAGTCAGACAGGGTGGGCGAGCAGTACTTC. Translating it yields CASSLESDRVGEQYF.

The rearrangement joins TRBV7-2 to TRBJ2-7; D perhaps matches TRBD2 (5 bases). There are 14 residues in the CDR3. CDR1 and CDR2 (germline): SGHTA, FQGNSA. With 1 base removed from V and 7 bases from J, the gap between germline ends came to 14 bases. The CDR3 loop is CASSLGLTSEEQYF. DNA of the CDR3: TGTGCCAGCAGCTTAGGACTAACTAGTGAGGAGCAGTACTTC.

This clonotype has just one count. V is TRBV7-2 and J is TRBJ1-5, with a tentative D call TRBD1 (6 bases). The V and J ends lost 5 bases and 3 bases respectively, with 11 bases between them. This CDR3 comprises 14 residues. Germline loops: CDR1 SGHTA, CDR2 FQGNSA. CDR3 DNA: TGTGCCAGCAGCGCAGGGGTTAACAATCAGCCCCAGCATTTT. This translates into CASSAGVNNQPQHF.

This clonotype was seen a few times. The rearrangement links TRBV5-1 to TRBJ2-5, with D unresolved. Germline CDR1 reads SGHRS; CDR2 reads YFSETQ. With 0 bases removed from V and 5 bases from J, the gap between germline ends came to 11 bases. The CDR3 spans 14 residues. The CDR3, as DNA: TGCGCCAGCAGCTTGGATTACGGGCCGGAGACCCAGTACTTC. It yields the protein CASSLDYGPETQYF. The whole variable domain, filled in from reference TRBV5-1 and TRBJ2-5, reads KAGVTQTPRYLIKTRGQQVTLSCSPISGHRSVSWYQQTPGQGLQFLFEYFSETQRNKGNFPGRFSGRQFSNSRSEMNVSTLELGDSALYLCASSLDYGPETQYFGPGTRLLVL.

The J gene is TRBJ2-1, the V gene TRBV24-1; 7 bases line up with TRBD1. The CDR3 has 15 residues. Germline V gene data show CDR1 as KGHDR and CDR2 as SFDVKD. Trimming removed 8 bases from V and 0 bases from J; junction bases left unmatched: 6. The CDR3 reads CATIFRDSSYNEQFF. As DNA, the CDR3 is TGTGCCACCATTTTTCGGGACAGCTCCTACAATGAGCAGTTCTTC.

The gene calls are TRBV12-3 or TRBV12-4 and TRBJ2-2; no clear D gene. The CDR3 is 17 residues long. V was shortened by 6 bases and J by 3 bases, with 20 bases between the two germline ends. CDR3 sequence reads: CASRGVGPGWDTGELFF. CDR3 nucleotides: TGTGCCAGCAGGGGCGTCGGGCCAGGCTGGGACACCGGGGAGCTGTTTTTT.

Note on this clonotype: A much larger clonotype is one base distant, so this may be a read error. The genes are TRBV3-1 and TRBJ2-3; a possible D gene is TRBD1 (6 bases). Germline V gene lookup returns CDR1 LGHDT and CDR2 YNNKEL (reference sequence). The CDR3 totals 15 residues. The CDR3 sequence: CAGSQEGVGTDTQYF. CDR3 in DNA: TGTGCCGGCAGCCAAGAGGGGGTCGGCACAGATACGCAGTATTTT.

This chain connects TRBV5-1 to TRBJ2-5; 7 bases map to TRBD1. The J call may be incorrect, as the DNA end agrees better with TRBJ2-7. Germline CDR1 is SGHRS and CDR2 is YFSETQ. This CDR3 region has 13 residues. The CDR3 reads CASHDREVYEQYF. CDR3 nucleotides: TGCGCCAGCCACGACAGGGAAGTGTACGAGCAGTACTTC.

The sample holds a few counts of this clonotype. The J gene is TRBJ1-2, the V gene TRBV28; tentative D call: TRBD1 (5 bases). There are 16 residues in the CDR3. Per the germline V gene, CDR1 is MDHEN and CDR2 is SYDVKM. Trimming shortened V by 3 bases and J by 7 bases, and 21 bases separated the two germline ends. CDR3 protein: CASSLGPSELTGGYTF. The CDR3 nucleotides are TGTGCCAGCAGTTTGGGACCCTCGGAGTTAACGGGTGGCTACACCTTC.

This clonotype was seen only a few times. V is TRBV28 and J is TRBJ2-7; tentative D call: TRBD2 (6 bases). Between the trimmed V and J ends, which lost 7 bases and 3 bases, there was a span of 16 bases. From germline, CDR1 is MDHEN and CDR2 SYDVKM. The CDR3 has 14 residues. CDR3 region: CASTPWGVSYEQYF. The CDR3 DNA sequence: TGTGCCAGCACACCCTGGGGGGTAAGCTACGAGCAGTACTTC.

This chain joins TRBV7-6 and TRBJ2-7, with D hard to call. The CDR3 consists of 13 residues. The ends were cut back, 3 bases at V and 4 bases at J, with 10 bases in the middle. Per the germline V gene, CDR1 is SGHVS and CDR2 is FNYEAQ. The DNA of the CDR3 is TGTGCCAGCAGCTTGGACGATTTGTACGAGCAGTACTTC. Protein product: CASSLDDLYEQYF.

The chain has TRBV5-1 and TRBJ2-7, with D unresolved. The ends were cut back, 5 bases at V and 7 bases at J, with 10 bases in the middle. The CDR3 sequence is 11 residues long. Germline V gene sequence: CDR1 SGHRS, CDR2 YFSETQ. CDR3 region: CASREVGEQYF. DNA for the CDR3: TGCGCCAGCAGAGAAGTGGGGGAGCAGTACTTC.

The CDR3 region has the DNA TGTGCCAGCAGTGAGGGACTAGCGGTAACAAATGAGCAGTTCTTC. Residues: CASSEGLAVTNEQFF. This chain uses TRBV2 with TRBJ2-5; 11 bases align to TRBD2. The J call is doubtful: the DNA matches TRBJ2-1 better. The CDR3 length is 15 residues. Looked up from germline, CDR1 is SNHLY and CDR2 is FYNNEI.

This chain joins TRBV12-3 or TRBV12-4 and TRBJ2-3; D not certain. This CDR3 is 15 amino acids long. V lost 2 bases, J lost 1 base, and 10 bases lay in between. CDR3 in DNA: TGTGCCAGCAGTTTAACCGGGTACGGCACAGATACGCAGTATTTT. Protein: CASSLTGYGTDTQYF.

The chain is built from TRBV7-2 and TRBJ2-2, with 9 bases matching TRBD2. J lost 3 bases, V lost 2 bases, and 7 bases had no gene match. The length of the CDR3 is 17 residues. Germline loops: CDR1 SGHTA, CDR2 FQGNSA. CDR3 nucleotides: TGTGCCAGCAGCTTATTCGGCGGGAGGGCGGACACCGGGGAGCTGTTTTTT. It is translated as CASSLFGGRADTGELFF.

This chain uses TRBV13 with TRBJ2-7; TRBD1 aligns across 10 bases. The CDR3 runs to 15 residues. Germline assignment: CDR1 PRHDT and CDR2 FYEKMQ (reference sequence). The V gene end was trimmed by 5 bases and the J gene end by 2 bases; junction bases not matched to a gene: 6. The CDR3 sequence is CASSVRDRGAYEQYF. DNA of the CDR3: TGTGCCAGCAGCGTCCGGGACAGGGGCGCCTACGAGCAGTACTTC.